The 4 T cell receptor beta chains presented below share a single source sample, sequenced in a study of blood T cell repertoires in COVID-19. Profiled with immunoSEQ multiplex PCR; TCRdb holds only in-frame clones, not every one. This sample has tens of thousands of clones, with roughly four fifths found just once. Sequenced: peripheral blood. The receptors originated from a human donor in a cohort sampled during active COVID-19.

The CDR3 DNA sequence: TGTGCCAGCAGCTTAGGACCGGGGAGGGAAGGGCTGTTTTTT. Its translation is CASSLGPGREGLFF. The chain uses TRBV11-2 and TRBJ2-2; 7 bases align to TRBD2. This CDR3 comprises 14 residues. The V gene's germline CDR1 is SGHAT and CDR2 FQNNGV. Trimming removed 1 base from V and 13 bases from J; junction bases left unmatched: 9.

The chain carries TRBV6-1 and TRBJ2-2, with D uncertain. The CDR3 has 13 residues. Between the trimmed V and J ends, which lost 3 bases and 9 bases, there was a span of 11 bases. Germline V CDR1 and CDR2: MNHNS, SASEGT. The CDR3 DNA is TGTGCCAGCAGTGACAGGATCGACAGGGAGCTGTTTTTT. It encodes CASSDRIDRELFF.

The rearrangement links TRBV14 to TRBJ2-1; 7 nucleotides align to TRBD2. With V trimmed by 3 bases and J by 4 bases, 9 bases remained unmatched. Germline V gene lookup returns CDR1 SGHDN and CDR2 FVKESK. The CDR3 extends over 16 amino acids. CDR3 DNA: TGTGCCAGCAGCCAGCCCCGGGGGGTTGGTTACAATGAGCAGTTCTTC. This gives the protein CASSQPRGVGYNEQFF. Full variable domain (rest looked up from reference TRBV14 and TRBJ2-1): EAGVTQFPSHSVIEKGQTVTLRCDPISGHDNLYWYRRVMGKEIKFLLHFVKESKQDESGMPNNRFLAERTGGTYSTLKVQPAELEDSGVYFCASSQPRGVGYNEQFFGPGTRLTVL.

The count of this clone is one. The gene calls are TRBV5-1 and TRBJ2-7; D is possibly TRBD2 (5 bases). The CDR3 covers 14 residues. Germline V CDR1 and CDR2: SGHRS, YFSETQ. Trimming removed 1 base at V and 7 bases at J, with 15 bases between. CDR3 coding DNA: TGCGCCAGCAGCTTGACGGGGTCCCTAGGGGAGCAGTACTTC. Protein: CASSLTGSLGEQYF.